These 23 T cell receptor beta chains were all obtained from the same sample, sequenced in a study of shared clonotypes between healthy human individuals. Profiled with immunoSEQ multiplex PCR; TCRdb holds only in-frame clones, not every one. The sample has over a million clones, roughly 70% seen once. The sample was memory CD4+ T cells sorted from blood. The subset was: CD45RA-negative fraction. The receptors were gathered from a man aged 18 to 30 in good health.

The chain recombines TRBV6-1 with TRBJ2-1; D could derive from TRBD1 or TRBD2 (5 bases each). CDR1 MNHNS and CDR2 SASEGT come from the germline V gene. There are 18 residues in the CDR3. V was pared by 1 base and J by 1 base, with 17 bases between. The CDR3 sequence is CASSEVDGTLHSYNEQFF. In nucleotides, the CDR3 is TGTGCCAGCAGTGAAGTGGATGGGACGCTTCATTCCTACAATGAGCAGTTCTTC.

The genes are TRBV15 and TRBJ2-7; no clear D. The CDR3 loop spans 13 amino acids. The V end was cut by 0 bases, the J end by 4 bases, with 7 bases between. From germline, CDR1 is LNHNV and CDR2 YYDKDF (reference sequence). The CDR3 reads CATSRDTAYEQYF. Written as DNA, the CDR3 is TGTGCCACCAGCAGAGACACAGCTTACGAGCAGTACTTC.

This clone was detected only once. The genes are TRBV6-6 and TRBJ1-1; D uncertain. The CDR3 consists of 14 residues. The germline CDR1 and CDR2 sequences are MNHNY and SVGAGI (reference sequence). V lost 0 bases and J 4 bases, leaving 9 bases between the germline ends. The CDR3 sequence: CASSYSSSFTEAFF. The DNA for the CDR3 is TGTGCCAGCAGTTACTCCTCCAGTTTCACTGAAGCTTTCTTT.

This clone has just a few counts. This chain joins TRBV2 and TRBJ2-5; TRBD1 might be the D (5 bases). Germline V gene lookup returns CDR1 SNHLY and CDR2 FYNNEI. The CDR3 contains 11 residues. Trimming removed 8 bases from V and 6 bases from J, with 10 bases in between. The CDR3 bases are TGTGCCAGCCGCAGGGAACAGACCCAGTACTTC. It codes for CASRREQTQYF.

The chain couples TRBV29-1 to TRBJ1-2, with 10 nucleotides matching TRBD1. The germline V gene has CDR1 SQVTM and CDR2 ANQGSEA. The CDR3 sequence is 14 residues long. Unmatched junction bases numbered 11, after V lost 7 bases and J lost 6 bases. CDR3 coding DNA: TGCAGCGCCGACCGGGGACAGGGGTTCAATGGCTACACCTTC. Translated, it gives CSADRGQGFNGYTF.

The V and J genes are TRBV6-6 and TRBJ1-1, with 7 bases aligning to TRBD1. The V gene end was trimmed by 2 bases and the J gene end by 6 bases; junction bases not matched to a gene: 9. CDR1 MNHNY and CDR2 SVGAGI come from the germline V gene (reference sequence). CDR3 length equals 15 residues. Here the CDR3 reads CASSYEQGRSAEAFF. The CDR3, as DNA: TGTGCCAGCAGTTACGAACAGGGGCGTTCCGCTGAAGCTTTCTTT.

The chain carries TRBV2 and TRBJ2-6; no reliable D call. The germline CDR1 and CDR2 sequences are SNHLY and FYNNEI. Trimming shortened V by 6 bases and J by 0 bases, and 9 bases separated the two germline ends. The CDR3 loop spans 15 amino acids. The CDR3 coding sequence is TGTGCCAGCAGGGAAACACCCTCTGGGGCCAACGTCCTGACTTTC. Its protein is CASRETPSGANVLTF. The full variable domain, with the rest looked up from reference TRBV2 and TRBJ2-6, is EPEVTQTPSHQVTQMGQEVILRCVPISNHLYFYWYRQILGQKVEFLVSFYNNEISEKSEIFDDQFSVERPDGSNFTLKIRSTKLEDSAMYFCASRETPSGANVLTFGAGSRLTVL.

This clone was seen a single time. This same CDR3 is encoded by further DNA sequences in the sample. The rearrangement joins TRBV6-1 to TRBJ1-6; D is ambiguous. Germline loops: CDR1 MNHNS, CDR2 SASEGT. The CDR3 is 14 residues long. Trimming pared 3 bases from V and 2 bases from J, leaving 5 bases between. This chain's CDR3 is CASSDGAYNSPLHF. CDR3 DNA: TGTGCCAGCAGTGACGGGGCCTATAATTCACCCCTCCACTTT.

This clone was counted only a few times. This chain links TRBV10-3 with TRBJ2-2; tentatively, D is TRBD1 (6 bases). Trimming removed 6 bases from V and 4 bases from J, with 9 bases in between. This CDR3 region has 13 residues. In germline, CDR1 is ENHRY, CDR2 SYGVKD. As DNA, the CDR3 is TGTGCCATCAGCAGGGGATTCACCGGGGAGCTGTTTTTT. It translates to CAISRGFTGELFF.

The V gene is TRBV6-1, the J gene TRBJ2-3, with 9 bases lining up with TRBD2. This CDR3 contains 14 residues. V shed 4 bases and J 3 bases; nucleotides not matched to a gene: 2. CDR1 and CDR2 from the germline V gene are MNHNS and SASEGT. CDR3 region: CASSALAGTDTQYF. The CDR3 DNA is TGTGCCAGCAGTGCTCTAGCGGGGACAGATACGCAGTATTTT.

For this clone: The sample contains more than one DNA sequence encoding this CDR3. V is TRBV5-1 and J is TRBJ1-4, with TRBD1 identical over 9 bases. The germline V gene has CDR1 SGHRS and CDR2 YFSETQ. The V gene end was trimmed by 3 bases and the J gene end by 7 bases; junction bases not matched to a gene: 4. CDR3 length: 14 residues. The CDR3 DNA is TGCGCCAGCAGCTCCACAGGGGGCGGTGAAAAACTGTTTTTT. It yields the protein CASSSTGGGEKLFF.

The genes are TRBV6-1 and TRBJ2-1, with 9 bases fitting TRBD2. The CDR3 extends over 15 amino acids. V was clipped by 6 bases and J by 7 bases; unmatched bases: 10. Per germline, CDR1 MNHNS and CDR2 SASEGT. In nucleotides, the CDR3 is TGTGCCAGCAGGGGGTTAGCGGGAGATAGGAATGAGCAGTTCTTC. This encodes CASRGLAGDRNEQFF.

This clone came up once. The rearrangement uses TRBV7-2 and TRBJ2-3, with 7 bases fitting TRBD2. V was clipped by 1 base and J by 1 base; unmatched bases: 5. The germline V gene encodes CDR1 SGHTA and CDR2 FQGNSA. The CDR3 is 16 amino acids. The CDR3 DNA sequence: TGTGCCAGCAGCTTAGGAGGGAGGGCTGGCACAGATACGCAGTATTTT. Protein sequence: CASSLGGRAGTDTQYF.

This clone was picked up a small number of times. The gene calls are TRBV7-9 and TRBJ1-1; D not certain. This CDR3 is 13 amino acids long. The ends were cut back, 11 bases at V and 1 base at J, with 14 bases in the middle. CDR1 is SEHNR and CDR2 is FQNEAQ in the germline V gene (reference sequence). The CDR3: CAGRYSGNTEAFF. The CDR3 DNA sequence: TGTGCCGGTCGTTATTCAGGGAACACTGAAGCTTTCTTT.

The V and J genes are TRBV7-2 and TRBJ2-2; unclear D gene. V lost 1 base and J 4 bases, leaving 10 bases between the germline ends. The CDR3 extends over 15 amino acids. Per the germline V gene, CDR1 is SGHTA and CDR2 is FQGNSA. The CDR3 spells CASSLVVTSTGELFF. The CDR3 DNA sequence: TGTGCCAGCAGCTTAGTAGTGACCTCCACCGGGGAGCTGTTTTTT.

DNA for the CDR3: TGTGCCAGCAGTTACTCCCAGGGATGGAACTATGGCTACACCTTC. Protein: CASSYSQGWNYGYTF. This chain connects TRBV6-6 to TRBJ1-2; the D gene is possibly TRBD1 (5 bases). The length of the CDR3 is 15 residues. Germline CDR1 and CDR2: MNHNY and SVGAGI (reference sequence). With 0 bases removed from V and 2 bases from J, the gap between germline ends came to 10 bases.

This clone was observed a handful of times. V is TRBV4-2 and J is TRBJ2-3; 9 bases match TRBD1. Germline CDR1 and CDR2: LGHNA and YNFKEQ. The CDR3 loop spans 15 amino acids. J gave up 4 bases and V 0 bases, and 2 bases lay outside the gene matches. CDR3 in DNA: TGTGCCAGCAGCCAAGACCGGACAGGGGCAGATACGCAGTATTTT. Translating it yields CASSQDRTGADTQYF.

The chain couples TRBV9 to TRBJ1-2, with no clear D. This CDR3 contains 14 residues. Trimming pared 0 bases from V and 8 bases from J, leaving 14 bases between. The germline V gene has CDR1 SGDLS and CDR2 YYNGEE. The DNA for the CDR3 is TGTGCCAGCAGCGTAGGAACGTTGGGTCGGGGCTACACCTTC. This translates into CASSVGTLGRGYTF.

The chain links TRBV5-1 to TRBJ1-1, with TRBD1 matching over 9 bases. CDR3 length: 14 amino acids. Germline loops: CDR1 SGHRS, CDR2 YFSETQ. The V and J ends lost 0 bases and 6 bases, in that order; junction bases with no gene match: 3. The CDR3 DNA reads TGCGCCAGCAGCTTGGATGGACAGGGGTCTGAAGCTTTCTTT. This sequence encodes CASSLDGQGSEAFF.

In this sample, this clone turned up many times. The chain employs TRBV30 and TRBJ2-4; 7 nucleotides align to TRBD2. Losses at the gene ends were 0 bases for V and 3 bases for J; bases not matched to a gene: 5. CDR3 size: 15 residues. The V gene's germline CDR1 is GTSNPN and CDR2 SVGIG (reference sequence). As DNA, the CDR3 is TGTGCCTGGAGTGTAGGGGCTAGCGGCAAAAACATTCAGTACTTC. Translating gives CAWSVGASGKNIQYF.

The chain links TRBV5-3 to TRBJ2-2; D unclear. TRBV5-3 is an open reading frame, and its role is uncertain. Between the trimmed V and J ends, which lost 0 bases and 1 base, there was a span of 10 bases. The CDR3 loop spans 16 amino acids. DNA for the CDR3: TGTGCCAGAAGCTTGGATCCAGCGCTGAACACCGGGGAGCTGTTTTTT. This gives the protein CARSLDPALNTGELFF.

A single count supports this clone. The chain couples TRBV6-1 to TRBJ2-1; tentatively, D is TRBD2 (6 bases). V gave up 4 bases and J gave up 2 bases, with 15 bases separating them. The CDR3 extends over 16 amino acids. Per the germline V gene, CDR1 is MNHNS and CDR2 is SASEGT. The CDR3 DNA follows: TGTGCCAGCAGTGTACCGATGGGGGGAACCTACAATGAGCAGTTCTTC. This codes for CASSVPMGGTYNEQFF.

The J gene is TRBJ2-5, the V gene TRBV11-2, with 7 bases fitting TRBD1. Trimming took 5 bases from V and 1 from J; bases not matched to a gene: 4. Germline CDR1 SGHAT, CDR2 FQNNGV. The CDR3 loop spans 14 amino acids. In nucleotides, the CDR3 is TGTGCCAGCAGCCGGGACAGACTCCAAGAGACCCAGTACTTC. Translation gives CASSRDRLQETQYF.